This T cell receptor (beta chain) was captured in a study of blood T cells in healthy people across ages (dated by TCRdb to the mid-2010s). With regard to the full study: Template switching captured roughly one uniquely barcoded TCR beta cDNA molecule per two T cells in model experiments. Age-related changes in TCR beta repertoire diversity were measured in the study by deep sequencing normalized with unique cDNA molecular identifiers. The donors were divided into four age groups: young (average around 16 years), middle-aged (around 41), aged (approximately 62) and long-lived (about 79). To avoid experimental bias, donors of different ages were spread randomly across the sequencing lanes. The study analyzed two additional independent replicas of 1 million unique cDNA reads from the same blood draw for two donors, one aged 18 to 30 and one aged 80 or older. What the authors observed across the whole study: Estimates of total diversity based on one million sequenced T cells were considered lower bounds and underestimates. The CMV infection status of donors was not known, potentially confounding age-related changes in expanded clonotypes. Observed TCR beta diversity correlated strongly with the percentage of naive T cells measured by flow cytometry. Compared with the aged group, the long-lived group had more naive CD4+ T cells, fewer expanded clones and increased TCR diversity, suggesting age selection. Observed TCR beta diversity per million T cells fell roughly linearly with age, and a significant reduction was already apparent by age about 38. Because profiling used bulk unsorted PBMCs, naive and antigen-experienced compartments could not be compared conclusively.

The donors were about 40 Caucasian individuals from Russia, aged roughly 6 to 90 years, who were systemically healthy. Each donor gave about 9.2 milliliters of peripheral blood, drawn into EDTA-treated Vacutainer tubes. PBMCs were isolated by Ficoll-Paque density-gradient centrifugation, with at least 7 million obtained per sample. Trizol reagent was used to extract total RNA from PBMCs, with at least 5.5 micrograms per sample. For every donor, an aliquot of PBMCs went through flow cytometry to measure the percentages of naive CD45RAhigh/CD27high T cells. The library relied on 5' RACE. TCRdb lists the instrument as Illumina HiSeq 2500. The second PCR ran for roughly 6 to 11 cycles and used a J-beta primer mix along with a sample-barcoded 5' primer. A template-switch 5' adaptor carrying 12 random nucleotides introduced a unique molecular identifier onto each TCR beta cDNA molecule. At least 2.5 million CDR3-containing paired-end reads were obtained from each sample. First-strand cDNA was synthesized from all RNA with the Mint cDNA synthesis kit, primed by a TRBC-specific oligonucleotide. Following uracil-DNA glycosylase treatment, all cDNA underwent a first 18-cycle PCR with the universal primers M1SS and BC2_uni_R. Regarding the original processing steps: Each sample was normalized by randomly selecting 1 million high-quality reads, each carrying a distinct molecular identifier. Instead of being binned into consensus sequences, reads with shared molecular identifiers were discarded. MiTCR, run with a Q25 quality threshold and the strictest error-elimination algorithm, handled CDR3 identification, clonotype clustering and error correction. Lower-bound total TCR beta diversity was estimated with a nonparametric unseen species model using Euler transformation. TCRdb ran its own pipeline on the public reads, namely fastp trimming at Q25 and MiXCR clone calling, and kept in-frame beta chains. Each CDR3 protein appears once, grouped with its most common genes and DNA. The V and J calls reflect TCRdb's pipeline rather than the authors' work. The sample records some 640,000 distinct CDR3 sequences, approximately 49% of which are singletons. Of the sample, roughly 34% is held by the ten largest clones.

Trimming removed 6 bases from V and 0 bases from J; the gene matches leave 5 bases unexplained. Per the germline V gene (reference sequence), DFQATT is the CDR1 and SNEGSKA is the CDR2. There are 15 amino acids in the CDR3, from cysteine to phenylalanine inclusive. Here the CDR3 DNA is all that survives: 45 bases in frame from base 1. About this clonotype: Its antigen specificity is not known. Base qualities are not provided; no much larger clone lies one nucleotide away.

The sequence was collected from a woman aged 55-69 years in good health. The V and J segments used are TRBV20-1 and TRBJ2-6; 7 bases in the junction line up with TRBD1. Specimen: blood. The bases are TGCAGTGCCATCACAGGGGACTCTGGGGCCAACGTCCTGACTTTC. This translates into CSAITGDSGANVLTF.